The TCR beta chain described here comes from a study of cytomegalovirus exposure and HLA in healthy donors. Each of the donors was a healthy bone marrow donor. The PCR used 60 Vbeta and 13 Jbeta primers. The repertoire was sequenced with immunoSEQ multiplex PCR; TCRdb's copy has only in-frame clones and lacks some. The data show 38,000 or so clones, and the top ten clones hold about 6.3%. CDR1 is MNHEY and CDR2 is SVGAGI in the germline V gene. Trimming removed 2 bases from V and 8 bases from J, with 9 bases in between. The CDR3 extends over 13 amino acids. The sequencing sample was made of PBMCs. J is TRBJ1-4 and V is TRBV6-5, with a tentative D call TRBD1 (6 bases). The receptor was derived from a man aged 25 to 40 in good health and CMV-seronegative. Here the CDR3 reads CASSYMDSEKLFF. As DNA, the CDR3 is TGTGCCAGCAGTTACATGGACAGCGAAAAACTGTTTTTT.